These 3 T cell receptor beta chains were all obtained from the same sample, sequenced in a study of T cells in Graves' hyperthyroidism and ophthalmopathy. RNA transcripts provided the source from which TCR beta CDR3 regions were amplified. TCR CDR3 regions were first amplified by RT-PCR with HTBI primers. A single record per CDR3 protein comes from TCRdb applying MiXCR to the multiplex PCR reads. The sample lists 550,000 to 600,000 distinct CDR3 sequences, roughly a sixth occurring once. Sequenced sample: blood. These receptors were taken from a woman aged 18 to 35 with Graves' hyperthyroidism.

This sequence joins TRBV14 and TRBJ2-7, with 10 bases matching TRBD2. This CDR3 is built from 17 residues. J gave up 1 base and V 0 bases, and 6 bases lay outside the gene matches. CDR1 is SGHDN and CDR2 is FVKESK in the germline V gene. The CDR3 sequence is CASSQERLAGASYEQYF. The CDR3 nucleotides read TGTGCCAGCAGCCAAGAGAGGCTAGCGGGAGCGTCCTACGAGCAGTACTTC.

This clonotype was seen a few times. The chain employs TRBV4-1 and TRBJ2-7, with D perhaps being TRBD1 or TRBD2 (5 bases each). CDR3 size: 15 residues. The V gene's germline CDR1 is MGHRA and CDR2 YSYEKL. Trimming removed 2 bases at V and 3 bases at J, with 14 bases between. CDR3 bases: TGCGCCAGCAGCCAAACCGGGACGGGTTTCTACGAGCAGTACTTC. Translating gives CASSQTGTGFYEQYF.

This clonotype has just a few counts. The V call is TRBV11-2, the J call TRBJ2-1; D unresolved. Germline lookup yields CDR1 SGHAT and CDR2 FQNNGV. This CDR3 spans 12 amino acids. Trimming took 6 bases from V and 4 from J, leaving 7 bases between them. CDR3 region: CASRSEYNEQFF. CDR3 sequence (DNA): TGTGCCAGCAGGTCGGAATACAATGAGCAGTTCTTC.